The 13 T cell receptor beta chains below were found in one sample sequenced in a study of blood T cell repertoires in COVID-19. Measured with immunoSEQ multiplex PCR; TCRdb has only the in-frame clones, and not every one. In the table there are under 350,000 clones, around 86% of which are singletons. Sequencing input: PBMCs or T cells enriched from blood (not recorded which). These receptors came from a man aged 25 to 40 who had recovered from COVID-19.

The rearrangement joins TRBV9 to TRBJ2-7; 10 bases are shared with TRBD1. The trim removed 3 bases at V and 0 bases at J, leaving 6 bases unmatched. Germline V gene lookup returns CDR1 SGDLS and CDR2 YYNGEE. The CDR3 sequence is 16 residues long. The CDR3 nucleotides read TGTGCCAGCAGCGCTCGGGGACAGGGGAGCTCCTACGAGCAGTACTTC. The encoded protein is CASSARGQGSSYEQYF.

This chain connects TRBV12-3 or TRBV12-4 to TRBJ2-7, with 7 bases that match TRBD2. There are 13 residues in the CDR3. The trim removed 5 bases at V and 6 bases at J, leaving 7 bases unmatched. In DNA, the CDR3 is TGTGCCAGCAGTGGGACGGGGGGACGCGAGCAGTACTTC. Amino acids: CASSGTGGREQYF.

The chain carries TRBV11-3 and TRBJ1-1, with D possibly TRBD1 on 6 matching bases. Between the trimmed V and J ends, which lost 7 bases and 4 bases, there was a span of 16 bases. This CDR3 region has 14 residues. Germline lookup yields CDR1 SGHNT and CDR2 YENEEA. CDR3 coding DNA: TGTGCCAGCACCGCGCACAGGGTCGGCACTGAAGCTTTCTTT. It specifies CASTAHRVGTEAFF.

The CDR3: CASSHPHNEQFF. CDR3 bases: TGCGCCAGCAGTCACCCTCACAATGAGCAGTTCTTC. The chain employs TRBV23-1 and TRBJ2-1; D is ambiguous. TRBV23-1 is annotated as an ORF whose role is uncertain. The CDR3 extends over 12 amino acids. The V and J ends lost 3 bases and 5 bases respectively, with 5 bases between them.

The CDR3 nucleotides read TGTGCCAGCAGTTCGGACAGGGGGCTTCGGGATACGCAGTATTTT. This encodes CASSSDRGLRDTQYF. The chain combines TRBV13 with TRBJ2-3; 11 nucleotides align to TRBD1. Germline V lookup: CDR1 PRHDT, CDR2 FYEKMQ (reference sequence). This CDR3 contains 15 residues. J was trimmed by 6 bases and V by 6 bases; bases with no gene match: 8. The variable domain in full, with the rest retrieved from reference TRBV13 and TRBJ2-3, is AAGVIQSPRHLIKEKRETATLKCYPIPRHDTVYWYQQGPGQDPQFLISFYEKMQSDKGSIPDRFSAQQFSDYHSELNMSSLELGDSALYFCASSSDRGLRDTQYFGPGTRLTVL.

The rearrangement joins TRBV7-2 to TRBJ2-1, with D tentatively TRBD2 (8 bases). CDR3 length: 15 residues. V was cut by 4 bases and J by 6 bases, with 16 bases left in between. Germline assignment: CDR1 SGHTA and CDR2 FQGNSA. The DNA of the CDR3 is TGTGCCAGCAGCTCCGACAGGGCGGGGGGCAATGAGCAGTTCTTC. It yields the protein CASSSDRAGGNEQFF.

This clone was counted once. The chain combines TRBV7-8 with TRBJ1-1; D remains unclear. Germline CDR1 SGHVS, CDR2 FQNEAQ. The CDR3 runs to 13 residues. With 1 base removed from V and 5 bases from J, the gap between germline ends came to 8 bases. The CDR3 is CASSLDGKTEAFF. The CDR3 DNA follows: TGTGCCAGCAGCTTAGACGGGAAAACTGAAGCTTTCTTT. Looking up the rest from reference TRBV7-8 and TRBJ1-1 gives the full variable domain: GAGVSQSPRYKVAKRGQDVALRCDPISGHVSLFWYQQALGQGPEFLTYFQNEAQLDKSGLPSDRFFAERPEGSVSTLKIQRTQQEDSAVYLCASSLDGKTEAFFGQGTRLTVV.

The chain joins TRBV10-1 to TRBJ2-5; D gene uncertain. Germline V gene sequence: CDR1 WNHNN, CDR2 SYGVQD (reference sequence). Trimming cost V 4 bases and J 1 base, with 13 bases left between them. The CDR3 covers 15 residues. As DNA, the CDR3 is TGCGCCAGCAGTGCGGTGACAACGACCCAAGAGACCCAGTACTTC. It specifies CASSAVTTTQETQYF.

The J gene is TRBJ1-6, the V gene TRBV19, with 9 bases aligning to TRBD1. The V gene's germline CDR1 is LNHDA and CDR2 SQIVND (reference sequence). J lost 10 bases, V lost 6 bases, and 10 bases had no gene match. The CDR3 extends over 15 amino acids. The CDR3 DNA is TGTGCCAGTAGAATCCGGGACAGGGAGTACTCACCCCTCCACTTT. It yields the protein CASRIRDREYSPLHF.

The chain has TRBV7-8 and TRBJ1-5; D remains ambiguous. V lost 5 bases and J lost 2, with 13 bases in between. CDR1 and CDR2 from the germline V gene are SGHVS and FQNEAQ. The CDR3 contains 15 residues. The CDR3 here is CASSGREAGNQPQHF. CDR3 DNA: TGTGCCAGCAGCGGGAGGGAGGCTGGCAATCAGCCCCAGCATTTT.

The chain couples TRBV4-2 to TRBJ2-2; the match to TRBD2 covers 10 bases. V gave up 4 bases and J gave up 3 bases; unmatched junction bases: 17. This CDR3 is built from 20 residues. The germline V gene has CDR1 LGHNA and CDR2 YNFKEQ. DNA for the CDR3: TGTGCCAGCAGCCTCGACAGAGCCAGCGGGGGGGCTGTTTACACCGGGGAGCTGTTTTTT. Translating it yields CASSLDRASGGAVYTGELFF.

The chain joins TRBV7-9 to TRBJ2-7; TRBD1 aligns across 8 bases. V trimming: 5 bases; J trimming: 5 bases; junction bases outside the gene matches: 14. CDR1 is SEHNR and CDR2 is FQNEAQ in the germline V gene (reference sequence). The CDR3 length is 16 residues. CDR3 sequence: CASSRKTGERSDEQYF. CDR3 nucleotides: TGTGCCAGCAGCCGTAAGACAGGGGAAAGGAGCGACGAGCAGTACTTC.

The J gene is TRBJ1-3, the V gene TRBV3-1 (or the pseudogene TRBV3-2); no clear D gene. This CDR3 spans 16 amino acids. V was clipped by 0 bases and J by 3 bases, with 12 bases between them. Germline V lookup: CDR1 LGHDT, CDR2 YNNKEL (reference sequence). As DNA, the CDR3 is TGTGCCAGCAGCCAAGATCTGGGCAGGTTTGGAAACACCATATATTTT. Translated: CASSQDLGRFGNTIYF.